These T cell receptor beta chains were read from a single sample in a study of cytomegalovirus exposure and HLA in healthy donors. Libraries were prepared by immunoSEQ multiplex PCR; TCRdb keeps only in-frame clonotypes and omits some of them. The data hold around 120,000 clones, with approximately 78% observed a single time. Sequenced input: PBMCs. The receptors originated from a woman in her thirties or forties in good health and CMV-seronegative. Both conserved end residues are part of each CDR3. A D gene is named only where the DNA matches it firmly. Size tells how often a clone was seen (once, few, many) or the class of an expanded clone, and some rows leave it out.

TRBV18	few	TRBJ2-1	TRBD2	CASSLSAGLAASEEQFF	TGTGCCAGCTCCCTCTCTGCGGGACTAGCGGCCTCGGAGGAGCAGTTCTTC
TRBV5-4	NA	TRBJ1-2	TRBD1	CASSRRGPQYGYTF	TGTGCCAGCAGCCGCAGGGGGCCTCAGTATGGCTACACCTTC
TRBV28	NA	TRBJ2-1	NA	CASSLADAGRGQFF	TGTGCCAGCAGTTTGGCTGATGCTGGCAGGGGGCAGTTCTTC
TRBV19	NA	TRBJ2-3	TRBD1	CASSTRDRAGDTQYF	TGTGCCAGTAGTACGAGGGACAGGGCAGGGGATACGCAGTATTTT
TRBV7-9	NA	TRBJ2-5	NA	CSSRPRGQETQYF	TGTTCCAGCAGGCCAAGGGGGCAAGAGACCCAGTACTTC
TRBV11-1	NA	TRBJ2-3	TRBD1	CASSYRRGQGTDTQYF	TGTGCCAGCAGCTACCGCAGGGGGCAGGGCACAGATACGCAGTATTTT
TRBV9	few	TRBJ1-1	NA	CASSGTVNTEAFF	TGTGCCAGCAGCGGAACGGTGAACACTGAAGCTTTCTTT
TRBV29-1	NA	TRBJ1-2	TRBD1	CSAGRGQGAEGYTF	TGCAGCGCGGGACGGGGACAGGGGGCGGAGGGCTACACCTTC
TRBV10-2	NA	TRBJ2-3	TRBD1	CASRGGQGSTDTQYF	TGCGCCAGCAGAGGGGGACAGGGGTCTACAGATACGCAGTATTTT
TRBV29-1	once	TRBJ2-1	NA	CSVESGLTYNEQFF	TGCAGCGTTGAATCTGGACTTACCTACAATGAGCAGTTCTTC
TRBV28	NA	TRBJ1-2	TRBD1	CASSSGQGYGYTF	TGTGCCAGCAGTTCGGGACAGGGCTATGGCTACACCTTC
TRBV28	NA	TRBJ2-1	TRBD2	CASRFTGTSGYNEQFF	TGTGCCAGCAGGTTCACCGGGACTAGCGGCTACAATGAGCAGTTCTTC
TRBV2	NA	TRBJ2-5	TRBD2	CASSDGLAGMETQYF	TGTGCCAGCAGTGACGGGCTAGCGGGAATGGAGACCCAGTACTTC
TRBV18	once	TRBJ1-2	NA	CASHWTAEYGYTF	TGTGCCAGCCATTGGACAGCGGAGTATGGCTACACCTTC
TRBV7-2	NA	TRBJ2-7	NA	CASSLGGQGTYEQYF	TGTGCCAGCAGCTTAGGGGGCCAGGGGACCTACGAGCAGTACTTC
TRBV9	NA	TRBJ2-7	TRBD2	CASSVVAGEVQYF	TGTGCCAGCAGCGTAGTAGCGGGAGAGGTGCAGTACTTC
TRBV19	NA	TRBJ1-2	NA	CASSKDISNGYTF	TGTGCCAGTAGCAAGGACATTTCTAATGGCTACACCTTC
TRBV9	NA	TRBJ2-7	NA	CASSVDPQASYEQYF	TGTGCCAGCAGCGTAGACCCACAGGCCTCCTACGAGCAGTACTTC
TRBV19	NA	TRBJ2-1	NA	CASKVGQGMWDEQFF	TGTGCCAGTAAAGTTGGGCAGGGGATGTGGGATGAGCAGTTCTTC
TRBV2	NA	TRBJ1-5	NA	CASGERTENQPQHF	TGTGCCAGCGGGGAGCGGACCGAGAATCAGCCCCAGCATTTT
TRBV5-1	once	TRBJ1-3	NA	CASSLQGAGSVGNTIYF	TGCGCCAGCAGCTTACAGGGCGCGGGCTCAGTTGGAAACACCATATATTTT
TRBV10-1	NA	TRBJ2-5	TRBD2	CASSEGGASGETQYF	TGCGCCAGCAGTGAAGGGGGGGCTAGCGGGGAGACCCAGTACTTC
TRBV27	NA	TRBJ1-2	TRBD1	CASSFSQGKGYTF	TGTGCCAGCAGTTTCTCACAGGGGAAAGGCTACACCTTC
TRBV27	NA	TRBJ2-7	TRBD2	CASSPSLGRKSYEQYF	TGTGCCAGCAGTCCCTCGCTCGGGAGGAAATCCTACGAGCAGTACTTC
TRBV4-1	NA	TRBJ2-7	TRBD2	CASSPLAGDSYEQYF	TGCGCCAGCAGCCCTTTAGCGGGAGACTCCTACGAGCAGTACTTC
TRBV28	NA	TRBJ1-4	TRBD1	CASSWAGQGDEKLFF	TGTGCCAGCAGTTGGGCGGGACAGGGAGATGAAAAACTGTTTTTT
TRBV11-2	few	TRBJ2-1	TRBD1	CASSLDLRWQGERDEQFF	TGTGCCAGCAGCTTAGATCTAAGATGGCAGGGGGAGCGCGATGAGCAGTTCTTC
TRBV5-5	NA	TRBJ2-7	NA	CASSLEGGPYEQYF	TGTGCCAGCAGCTTGGAAGGGGGACCCTACGAGCAGTACTTC
TRBV7-3	once	TRBJ2-2	NA	CASSRDTGELFF	TGTGCCAGCAGCCGAGACACCGGGGAGCTGTTTTTT
TRBV10-2	NA	TRBJ2-5	TRBD2	CASAYQAGGLETQYF	TGCGCCAGCGCTTACCAAGCGGGAGGGCTGGAGACCCAGTACTTC
TRBV18	once	TRBJ2-3	TRBD2	CASSPGRGTQYF	TGTGCCAGCTCACCCGGGAGGGGTACGCAGTATTTT
TRBV7-8	NA	TRBJ2-7	TRBD2	CASSLGLAGYYEQYF	TGTGCCAGCAGCTTAGGGCTAGCGGGGTACTACGAGCAGTACTTC
TRBV28	NA	TRBJ1-5	NA	CASITGGGYSNQPQHF	TGTGCCAGCATCACGGGTGGAGGGTATAGCAATCAGCCCCAGCATTTT
TRBV10-3	NA	TRBJ1-5	NA	CAISESGGNQPQHF	TGTGCCATCAGTGAGTCAGGGGGCAATCAGCCCCAGCATTTT
TRBV29-1	NA	TRBJ2-1	TRBD2	CSVVTSGRRNEQFF	TGCAGCGTCGTCACTAGCGGGAGGCGGAATGAGCAGTTCTTC
TRBV6-4	NA	TRBJ1-1	NA	CASSTTGNTEAFF	TGTGCCAGCAGTACTACAGGGAACACTGAAGCTTTCTTT
TRBV7-6	NA	TRBJ2-1	NA	CASRRQTTSREQFF	TGTGCCAGCAGGAGACAGACGACTTCGCGCGAGCAGTTCTTC
TRBV7-8	NA	TRBJ1-4	NA	CASSLVGGTNEKLFF	TGTGCCAGCAGCTTAGTGGGCGGGACTAATGAAAAACTGTTTTTT
TRBV5-1	NA	TRBJ1-3	NA	CASSSVEGNTIYF	TGCGCCAGCAGCTCGGTAGAGGGAAACACCATATATTTT
TRBV6-1	NA	TRBJ2-3	NA	CASSEAAGDRGTDTQYF	TGTGCCAGCAGTGAAGCAGCGGGGGACAGGGGCACAGATACGCAGTATTTT
TRBV2	NA	TRBJ2-5	NA	CASKPGGGGAETQYF	TGTGCCAGCAAACCCGGAGGGGGAGGGGCAGAGACCCAGTACTTC
TRBV18	few	TRBJ1-4	NA	CASSPSGGRGEKLFF	TGTGCCAGCTCACCCTCAGGCGGGCGGGGCGAAAAACTGTTTTTT
TRBV7-9	once	TRBJ2-3	TRBD2	CASSTGLAGVDTQYF	TGTGCCAGCAGCACCGGACTAGCGGGAGTGGATACGCAGTATTTT
TRBV6-1	NA	TRBJ2-3	NA	CASSERLTPDTQYF	TGTGCCAGCAGTGAACGACTCACCCCAGATACGCAGTATTTT
TRBV5-1	NA	TRBJ2-5	NA	CASSSVQGPGTQYF	TGCGCCAGCAGCTCGGTACAGGGACCGGGGACCCAGTACTTC
TRBV4-2	NA	TRBJ1-4	NA	CASSLQALGNEKLFF	TGTGCCAGCAGCTTACAGGCCCTGGGGAATGAAAAACTGTTTTTT
TRBV10-3	few	TRBJ2-7	TRBD2	CAISATSGRAYEQYF	TGTGCCATCAGTGCCACTAGCGGGAGGGCCTACGAGCAGTACTTC
TRBV7-9	once	TRBJ2-1	TRBD2	CASSLAGGPEQFF	TGTGCCAGCAGCTTAGCGGGAGGGCCGGAGCAGTTCTTC
TRBV27	NA	TRBJ2-7	TRBD2	CASSGTSGASSYEQYF	TGTGCCAGCAGTGGGACTAGCGGGGCCAGCTCCTACGAGCAGTACTTC
TRBV2	NA	TRBJ2-1	NA	CASRTVNEQFF	TGTGCCAGCAGAACAGTCAATGAGCAGTTCTTC
TRBV28	few	TRBJ1-1	TRBD1	CASTDPTGGNTEAFF	TGTGCCAGCACAGACCCGACAGGGGGGAACACTGAAGCTTTCTTT
TRBV27	NA	TRBJ2-2	NA	CASSLMGGTGELFF	TGTGCCAGCAGTTTGATGGGGGGCACCGGGGAGCTGTTTTTT
TRBV2	NA	TRBJ2-7	NA	CASSDSAGHYEQYF	TGTGCCAGCAGTGATTCAGCGGGACATTACGAGCAGTACTTC
TRBV6-5	NA	TRBJ2-7	TRBD2	CASSYPGGAEQYF	TGTGCCAGCAGTTACCCGGGAGGTGCGGAGCAGTACTTC
TRBV28	few	TRBJ2-1	TRBD1	CASSFRQGYEQFF	TGTGCCAGCAGTTTCCGACAGGGCTATGAGCAGTTCTTC
TRBV5-1	NA	TRBJ2-5	NA	CASSFEGGRETQYF	TGCGCCAGCAGCTTCGAGGGAGGCCGAGAGACCCAGTACTTC
TRBV7-9	NA	TRBJ2-2	TRBD2	CSSSTPGGRYTGELFF	TGTTCCAGCAGCACGCCGGGGGGACGGTATACCGGGGAGCTGTTTTTT